This T cell receptor beta chain was sequenced during a study of cytomegalovirus exposure and HLA in healthy donors. As to this clone: The antigen remains unidentified.

Vbeta (60) and Jbeta (13) primers were used in the PCR. Generated by immunoSEQ multiplex PCR, the TCRdb table keeps only in-frame clones and is missing some. The sample shows more than 90,000 clones, about four fifths of them seen only once. Trimming removed 3 bases from V and 7 bases from J; junction bases left unmatched: 8. The CDR3 extends over 15 amino acids. Germline-derived CDR1 and CDR2 are LNHDA and SQIVND (reference sequence). Study results and caveats: Many donors shared some public TCRs, even though most TCR sequences were rare. Researchers reported in a later analysis that a missense DCLRE1C variant was tied to TCR beta V- and J-gene trimming.

The TCR sequence derives from a woman aged 70 to 79 in good health and CMV-seropositive. The chain recombines TRBV19 with TRBJ1-3, with TRBD1 identical over 8 bases. Sequencing used PBMCs. The CDR3 protein is CASSIFGQGENTIYF. As DNA, the CDR3 is TGTGCCAGTAGTATTTTTGGACAGGGAGAGAACACCATATATTTT.